A single sample is the source of the 12 T cell receptor beta chains below, sequenced in a study of beta chain features in type 1 diabetes. Isolated RNA was reverse transcribed in full, so expressed TCRB transcripts were sequenced. This table comes from immunoSEQ multiplex PCR, and its TCRdb copy is limited to in-frame clones, with some not included. The sample lists hundreds of thousands of clones, 14% seen once, with 6.7% in the top ten. The sample taken for sequencing was central memory CD4+ T cells from blood. The receptor source for this set is a young man in good health.

This clone appeared once. This chain joins TRBV5-8 and TRBJ2-3, with 10 bases matching TRBD2. The germline gives CDR1 SGHTS, CDR2 YDEGEE. The V and J ends lost 0 bases and 2 bases, in that order; junction bases with no gene match: 12. The CDR3 sequence is 19 residues long. CDR3 in amino acids: CASSLVGSGGPDDTDTQYF. The CDR3 nucleotides are TGTGCCAGCAGCTTGGTCGGTAGCGGGGGGCCGGACGACACAGATACGCAGTATTTT. The full variable domain, with the rest looked up from reference TRBV5-8 and TRBJ2-3, is EAGVTQSPTHLIKTRGQQATLRCSPISGHTSVYWYQQALGLGLQFLLWYDEGEERNRGNFPPRFSGRQFPNYSSELNVNALELEDSALYLCASSLVGSGGPDDTDTQYFGPGTRLTVL.

This clone was seen a handful of times. The chain joins TRBV7-2 to TRBJ1-4, with D uncertain. CDR1 SGHTA and CDR2 FQGNSA come from the germline V gene. There are 15 residues in the CDR3. Trimming removed 1 base from V and 6 bases from J, with 12 bases in between. The CDR3 spells CASSLDPGYYEKLFF. CDR3 DNA sequence: TGTGCCAGCAGCTTAGATCCAGGATATTATGAAAAACTGTTTTTT.

This clone occurred once. The chain is built from TRBV2 and TRBJ1-5; 10 bases agree with TRBD1. The germline V gene has CDR1 SNHLY and CDR2 FYNNEI. The CDR3 length is 15 residues. V shed 7 bases, J shed 7 bases, and the junction held 10 bases outside the gene matches. CDR3 protein: CASTPDRGPRQPQHF. In nucleotides, the CDR3 is TGTGCCAGCACCCCCGACAGGGGGCCACGGCAGCCCCAGCATTTT.

This clone occurred a few times. The chain carries TRBV9 and TRBJ1-1; TRBD1 is a possible D gene (6 bases). V dropped 4 bases and J dropped 3 bases, with 10 bases sitting between them. This CDR3 is built from 13 residues. Germline-derived CDR1 and CDR2 are SGDLS and YYNGEE. In DNA, the CDR3 is TGTGCCAGCAGCCGAACAGGGTACACTGAAGCTTTCTTT. Translation: CASSRTGYTEAFF.

Comments on this clone: The same CDR3 is also encoded by other DNA sequences in this sample. This chain joins TRBV25-1 and TRBJ1-2, with D uncertain. This CDR3 is 12 amino acids long. V lost 3 bases, J lost 5 bases, and 7 bases lay in between. Germline CDR1 reads MGHDK; CDR2 reads SYGVNS. CDR3 sequence reads: CASSDTGYGYTF. The CDR3, as DNA: TGTGCCAGCAGTGACACCGGGTATGGCTACACCTTC.

Only a few counts were recorded for this clone. This CDR3 fails to terminate in the conserved phenylalanine or tryptophan, so it likely reflects a read error. No DNA is shown, since the ends of the CDR3 on it are uncertain; the CDR3 is the one TCRdb lists. This chain uses TRBV6-1 with TRBJ1-2; TRBD1, the table's D call, was not compared with the DNA. Germline CDR1 and CDR2: MNHNS and SASEGT. Ends included, the CDR3 has 10 residues. The CDR3 reads CASGGPATQL.

Ten or more counts support this clone. V is TRBV4-3 and J is TRBJ2-7, with D hard to call. V lost 0 bases and J lost 4, with 16 bases in between. The CDR3 loop spans 16 amino acids. Germline V gene sequence: CDR1 LGHNA, CDR2 YSLEER. The CDR3 spells CASSQDTRSSTYEQYV. The CDR3 coding sequence is TGCGCCAGCAGCCAAGATACCAGATCAAGTACGTACGAGCAGTACGTC.

The chain uses TRBV6-1 and TRBJ1-3; no clear D. Germline CDR1 is MNHNS and CDR2 is SASEGT. There are 15 residues in the CDR3. V lost 4 bases and J 0 bases, leaving 10 bases between the germline ends. Here the CDR3 reads CASSGQFDSGNTIYF. For the CDR3, the DNA is TGTGCCAGCAGTGGTCAGTTCGACTCTGGAAACACCATATATTTT.

V and J are TRBV7-2 and TRBJ1-4; a possible D gene is TRBD1 (5 bases). Looked up from germline, CDR1 is SGHTA and CDR2 is FQGNSA. V was clipped by 4 bases and J by 5 bases, with 14 bases between them. The CDR3 is 15 residues long. For the CDR3, the DNA is TGTGCCAGCAGCTATAGGACCGGGGGGAATGAAAAACTGTTTTTT. Amino acid sequence: CASSYRTGGNEKLFF.

This clone was recorded a few times. The CDR3 bases are TGTGCCAGCAGCCTTACAGGGGTAAATTCACATGAGCAGTTCTTC. It specifies CASSLTGVNSHEQFF. This chain uses TRBV7-9 with TRBJ2-1, with 7 nucleotides matching TRBD1. CDR1 SEHNR and CDR2 FQNEAQ come from the germline V gene (reference sequence). The ends lost 5 bases at V and 8 bases at J; junction bases unmatched: 12. The length of the CDR3 is 15 residues. The full variable domain, rest sourced from reference TRBV7-9 and TRBJ2-1, is DTGVSQNPRHKITKRGQNVTFRCDPISEHNRLYWYRQTLGQGPEFLTYFQNEAQLEKSRLLSDRFSAERPKGSFSTLEIQRTEQGDSAMYLCASSLTGVNSHEQFFGPGTRLTVL.

This clone was counted only a few times. The chain recombines TRBV2 with TRBJ2-7; maybe TRBD2 (7 bases). Deletions cut 2 bases from V and 6 bases from J, with 17 bases between. Germline V gene sequence: CDR1 SNHLY, CDR2 FYNNEI. This CDR3 has 15 amino acids. The CDR3 sequence: CASSESTSRGAEQYF. The CDR3 nucleotides are TGTGCCAGCAGTGAATCTACTTCACGGGGGGCCGAGCAGTACTTC.

As concerns this clone: At one end, the junction sequence differs from germline, possibly due to a read error. V gene TRBV6-1 combines with J gene TRBJ1-5; 10 bases map to TRBD1. Germline CDR1 is MNHNS and CDR2 is SASEGT. This CDR3 is built from 15 residues. The CDR3 region is CASIEDRGPNQPQHF. Written as DNA, the CDR3 is TGTGCCAGCATTGAAGACAGGGGGCCCAATCAGCCCCAGCATTTT.